These 9 T cell receptor beta chains originate from one sample sequenced in a study of T cell responses to AZD1222 COVID-19 vaccine. Clones were read by immunoSEQ multiplex PCR, and TCRdb kept only the in-frame ones, dropping some. This sample has under 150,000 clones, with nearly 90% found just once. This sample comprised peripheral blood, obtained 28 days after the second AZD1222 dose. Receptors were obtained from an adult who received the AZD1222 COVID-19 vaccine.

J is TRBJ1-5 and V is TRBV30; TRBD1 might be the D (5 bases). V was clipped by 2 bases and J by 11 bases, with 13 bases between them. The CDR3 sequence is 12 residues long. The germline gives CDR1 GTSNPN, CDR2 SVGIG (reference sequence). CDR3 amino acids: CAWSTDSGAQHF. The CDR3 coding sequence is TGTGCCTGGAGTACCGATTCGGGGGCCCAGCATTTT.

This chain joins TRBV6-4 and TRBJ1-2; D not certain. Deletions cut 0 bases from V and 7 bases from J, with 9 bases between. CDR1 MRHNA and CDR2 SNTAGT come from the germline V gene. The CDR3 sequence is 13 residues long. The CDR3 sequence: CASSDSSGGGYTF. The DNA for the CDR3 is TGTGCCAGCAGTGACTCATCCGGTGGTGGCTACACCTTC.

Relative to its sample, this clone is medium-sized. CDR3 DNA sequence: TGTGCCAGCAGTCACGGGACATCAGGGTTTATGTACTTC. It specifies CASSHGTSGFMYF. The genes are TRBV27 and TRBJ2-5, with a weak D call TRBD1 (6 bases). Per germline, CDR1 MNHEY and CDR2 SMNVEV (reference sequence). This CDR3 has 13 residues. Trimming shortened V by 5 bases and J by 13 bases, and 20 bases separated the two germline ends.

The chain has TRBV14 and TRBJ2-1; D is undetermined. This CDR3 is built from 13 residues. Trimming cost V 0 bases and J 12 bases, with 12 bases left between them. The germline V gene has CDR1 SGHDN and CDR2 FVKESK. CDR3 loop: CASSQDWASAQFF. Here the CDR3 DNA reads TGTGCCAGCAGCCAAGATTGGGCCTCCGCGCAGTTCTTC.

The J gene is TRBJ2-5, the V gene TRBV7-9; no clear D gene. Germline V CDR1 and CDR2: SEHNR, FQNEAQ (reference sequence). This CDR3 has 13 residues. With 1 base removed from V and 5 bases from J, the gap between germline ends came to 8 bases. CDR3 residues: CASSLGSGETQYF. The DNA of the CDR3 is TGTGCCAGCAGCTTAGGTTCGGGTGAGACCCAGTACTTC.

V gene TRBV27 combines with J gene TRBJ1-1, with a possible D match to TRBD1 (5 bases). The germline CDR1 and CDR2 sequences are MNHEY and SMNVEV (reference sequence). The CDR3 length is 13 residues. Trimming took off 9 bases at V and 5 bases at J, with 16 bases between the two ends. DNA of the CDR3: TGTGCCAGTAGTCGGGGCAGACAAACTGAAGCTTTCTTT. Translation gives CASSRGRQTEAFF.

The chain combines TRBV19 with TRBJ2-5; TRBD2 aligns across 9 bases. After removal of 4 bases from V and 5 bases from J, the junction contained 5 bases not matched to a gene. The CDR3 consists of 14 residues. Germline CDR1 LNHDA, CDR2 SQIVND (reference sequence). The CDR3 protein is CASSSSGSSETQYF. The CDR3, as DNA: TGTGCCAGTAGTAGTAGCGGGAGTAGCGAGACCCAGTACTTC. The complete variable domain, with remaining parts taken from reference TRBV19 and TRBJ2-5, reads DGGITQSPKYLFRKEGQNVTLSCEQNLNHDAMYWYRQDPGQGLRLIYYSQIVNDFQKGDIAEGYSVSREKKESFPLTVTSAQKNPTAFYLCASSSSGSSETQYFGPGTRLLVL.

The gene calls are TRBV27 and TRBJ2-7; 10 nucleotides align to TRBD1. CDR1 MNHEY and CDR2 SMNVEV come from the germline V gene (reference sequence). J gave up 0 bases and V 2 bases, and 7 bases lay outside the gene matches. This CDR3 spans 17 amino acids. The CDR3 reads CASSLRLGQGVSYEQYF. For the CDR3, the DNA is TGTGCCAGCAGTTTACGTCTTGGACAGGGGGTCTCCTACGAGCAGTACTTC.

V is TRBV7-9 and J is TRBJ1-5; D perhaps matches TRBD1 (5 bases). With 3 bases removed from V and 1 base from J, the gap between germline ends came to 7 bases. From germline, CDR1 is SEHNR and CDR2 FQNEAQ (reference sequence). CDR3 length equals 14 residues. CDR3 protein: CASSFEGSNQPQHF. The CDR3 coding sequence is TGTGCCAGCAGCTTTGAGGGGAGCAATCAGCCCCAGCATTTT.